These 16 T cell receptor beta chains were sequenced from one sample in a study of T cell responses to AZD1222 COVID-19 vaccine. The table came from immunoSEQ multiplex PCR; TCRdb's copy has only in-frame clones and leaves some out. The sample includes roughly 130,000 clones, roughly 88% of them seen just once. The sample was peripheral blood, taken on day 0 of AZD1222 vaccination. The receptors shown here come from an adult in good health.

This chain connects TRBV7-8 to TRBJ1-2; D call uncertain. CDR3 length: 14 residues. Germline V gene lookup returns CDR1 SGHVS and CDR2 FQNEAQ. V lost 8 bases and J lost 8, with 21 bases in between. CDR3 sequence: CASARRRSSVGYTF. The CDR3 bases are TGTGCCAGCGCGAGGCGGAGGTCTTCTGTGGGCTACACCTTC.

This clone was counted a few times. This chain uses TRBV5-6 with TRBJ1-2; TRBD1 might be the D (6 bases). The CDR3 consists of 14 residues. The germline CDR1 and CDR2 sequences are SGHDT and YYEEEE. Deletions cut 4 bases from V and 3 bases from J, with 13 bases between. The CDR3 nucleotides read TGTGCCAGCAGCCCGTGGCCAGGGGACTATGGCTACACCTTC. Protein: CASSPWPGDYGYTF.

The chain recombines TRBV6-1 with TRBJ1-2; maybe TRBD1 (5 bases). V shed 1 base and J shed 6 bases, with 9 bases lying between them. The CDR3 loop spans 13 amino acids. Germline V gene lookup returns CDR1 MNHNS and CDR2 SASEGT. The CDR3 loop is CASSEGGGHGYTF. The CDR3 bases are TGTGCCAGCAGTGAAGGGGGCGGCCATGGCTACACCTTC.

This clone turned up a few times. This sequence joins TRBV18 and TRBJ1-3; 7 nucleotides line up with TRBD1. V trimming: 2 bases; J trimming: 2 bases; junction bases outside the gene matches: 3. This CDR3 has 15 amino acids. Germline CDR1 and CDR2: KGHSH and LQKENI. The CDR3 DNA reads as TGTGCCAGCTCACCATGGGACAGAGCTGGAAACACCATATATTTT. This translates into CASSPWDRAGNTIYF.

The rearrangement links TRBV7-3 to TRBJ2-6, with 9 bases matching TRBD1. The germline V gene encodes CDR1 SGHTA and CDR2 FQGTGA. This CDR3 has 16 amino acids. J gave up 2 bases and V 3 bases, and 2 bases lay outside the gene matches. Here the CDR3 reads CASSFGQGTGANVLTF. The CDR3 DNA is TGTGCCAGCAGCTTCGGACAGGGGACTGGGGCCAACGTCCTGACTTTC.

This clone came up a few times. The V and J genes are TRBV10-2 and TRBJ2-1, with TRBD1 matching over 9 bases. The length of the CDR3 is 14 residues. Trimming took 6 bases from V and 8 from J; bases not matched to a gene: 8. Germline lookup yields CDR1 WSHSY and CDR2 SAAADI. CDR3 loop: CASRVGQGPHEQFF. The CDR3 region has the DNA TGCGCCAGCAGGGTCGGACAGGGGCCGCATGAGCAGTTCTTC.

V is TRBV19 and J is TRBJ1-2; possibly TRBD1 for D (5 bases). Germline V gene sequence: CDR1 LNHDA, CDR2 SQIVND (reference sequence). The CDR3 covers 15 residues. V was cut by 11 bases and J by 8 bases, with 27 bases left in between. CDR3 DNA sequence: TGTGCCTCCGATGCTGCAGGGTGGGGGAGAGGAGGCTACACCTTC. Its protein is CASDAAGWGRGGYTF.

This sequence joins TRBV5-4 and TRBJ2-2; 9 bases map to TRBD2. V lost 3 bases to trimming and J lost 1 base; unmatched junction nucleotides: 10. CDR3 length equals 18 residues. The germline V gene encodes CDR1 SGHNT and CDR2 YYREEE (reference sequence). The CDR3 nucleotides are TGTGCCAGCAGCTCCCCTGGACTAGCGACGCGGAACACCGGGGAGCTGTTTTTT. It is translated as CASSSPGLATRNTGELFF.

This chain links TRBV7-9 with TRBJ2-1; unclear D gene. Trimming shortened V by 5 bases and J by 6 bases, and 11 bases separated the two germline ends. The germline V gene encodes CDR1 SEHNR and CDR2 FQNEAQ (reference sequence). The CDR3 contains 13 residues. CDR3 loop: CASSTWTFNEQFF. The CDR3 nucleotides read TGTGCCAGCAGCACCTGGACCTTCAATGAGCAGTTCTTC.

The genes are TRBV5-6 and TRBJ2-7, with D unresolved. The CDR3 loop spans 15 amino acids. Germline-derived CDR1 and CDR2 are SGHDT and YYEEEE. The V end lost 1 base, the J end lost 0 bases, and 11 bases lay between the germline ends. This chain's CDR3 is CASSLLSSLSYEQYF. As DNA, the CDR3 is TGTGCCAGCAGCTTGCTTTCAAGCCTCTCCTACGAGCAGTACTTC.

CDR3 region: CASSPRGGRYNEQFF. The CDR3 DNA sequence: TGTGCCAGCAGCCCACGGGGGGGCCGTTACAATGAGCAGTTCTTC. The genes are TRBV7-3 and TRBJ2-1; 8 nucleotides match TRBD2. Trimming took 5 bases from V and 4 from J; bases not matched to a gene: 7. The CDR3 contains 15 residues. Germline-derived CDR1 and CDR2 are SGHTA and FQGTGA.

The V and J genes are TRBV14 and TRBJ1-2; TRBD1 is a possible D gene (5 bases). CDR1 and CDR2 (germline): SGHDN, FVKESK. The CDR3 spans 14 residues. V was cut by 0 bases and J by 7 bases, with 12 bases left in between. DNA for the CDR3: TGTGCCAGCAGCCAAGAAGGGGCAACGGGTGGCTACACCTTC. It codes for CASSQEGATGGYTF.

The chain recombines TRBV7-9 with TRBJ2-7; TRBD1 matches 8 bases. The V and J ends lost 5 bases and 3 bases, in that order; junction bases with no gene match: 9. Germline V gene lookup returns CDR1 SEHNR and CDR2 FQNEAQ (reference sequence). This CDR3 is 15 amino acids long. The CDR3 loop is CASSRLTGAGYEQYF. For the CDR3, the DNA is TGTGCCAGCAGCCGACTGACAGGGGCAGGCTACGAGCAGTACTTC.

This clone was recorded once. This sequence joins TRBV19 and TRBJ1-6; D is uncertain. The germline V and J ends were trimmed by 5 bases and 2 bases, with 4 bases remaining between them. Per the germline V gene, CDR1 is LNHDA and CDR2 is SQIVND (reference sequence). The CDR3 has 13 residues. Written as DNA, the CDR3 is TGTGCCAGTAGTCAGGCCTATAATTCACCCCTCCACTTT. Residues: CASSQAYNSPLHF. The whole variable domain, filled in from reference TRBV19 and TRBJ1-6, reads DGGITQSPKYLFRKEGQNVTLSCEQNLNHDAMYWYRQDPGQGLRLIYYSQIVNDFQKGDIAEGYSVSREKKESFPLTVTSAQKNPTAFYLCASSQAYNSPLHFGNGTRLTVT.

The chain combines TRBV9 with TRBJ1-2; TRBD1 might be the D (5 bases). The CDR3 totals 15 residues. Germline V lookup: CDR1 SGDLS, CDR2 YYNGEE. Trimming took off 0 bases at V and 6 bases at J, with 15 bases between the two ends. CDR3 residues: CASSVVGREGDGYTF. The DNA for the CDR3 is TGTGCCAGCAGCGTAGTCGGCAGGGAAGGAGATGGCTACACCTTC.

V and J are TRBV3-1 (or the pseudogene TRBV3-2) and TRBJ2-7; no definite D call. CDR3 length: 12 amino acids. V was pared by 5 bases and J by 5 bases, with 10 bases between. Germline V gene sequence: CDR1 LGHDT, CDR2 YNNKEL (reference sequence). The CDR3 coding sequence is TGTGCCAGCAGCTATTATAGCAACGAGCAGTACTTC. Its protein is CASSYYSNEQYF.